This T cell receptor beta chain originates from a study of control samples from healthy donors and cancer patients. V was clipped by 6 bases and J by 4 bases; unmatched bases: 3. The CDR3 covers 15 residues. Per germline, CDR1 SNHLY and CDR2 FYNNEI. Only in-frame clones appear in the TCRdb table, and some are missing; sequencing was by immunoSEQ multiplex PCR. The sample consists of 100,000 to 120,000 clones, 85% to 90% of them appearing once. This sequence was found in a woman aged 55-69 years with lung cancer. Sequenced sample: PBMCs. This rearrangement joins TRBV2 to TRBJ1-6; 10 bases fit TRBD1. CDR3 coding DNA: TGTGCCAGCAGCCGGGACAGGGGTTATAATTCACCCCTCCACTTT. Its protein product is CASSRDRGYNSPLHF.